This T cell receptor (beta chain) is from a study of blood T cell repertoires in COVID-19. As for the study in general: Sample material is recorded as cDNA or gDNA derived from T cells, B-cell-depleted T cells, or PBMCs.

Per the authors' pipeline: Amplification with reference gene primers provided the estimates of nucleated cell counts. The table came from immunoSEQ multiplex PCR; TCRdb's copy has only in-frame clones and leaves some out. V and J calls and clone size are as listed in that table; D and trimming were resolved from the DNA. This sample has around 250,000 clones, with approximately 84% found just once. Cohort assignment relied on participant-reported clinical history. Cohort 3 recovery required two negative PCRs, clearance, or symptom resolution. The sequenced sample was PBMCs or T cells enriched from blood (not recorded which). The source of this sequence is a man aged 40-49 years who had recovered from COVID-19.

The CDR3 sequence is CASSFGTGRKETQYF. The CDR3 DNA is TGTGCCAGCAGCTTTGGGACAGGCCGAAAAGAGACCCAGTACTTC. The chain has TRBV5-5 and TRBJ2-5, with TRBD1 identical over 8 bases. The CDR3 length is 15 residues. In germline, CDR1 is SGHKS, CDR2 YYEKEE (reference sequence). V lost 2 bases and J lost 3; bases outside the gene matches: 6.